These 15 T cell receptor beta chains came from one sample sequenced in a study of T cell responses to AZD1222 COVID-19 vaccine. The method was immunoSEQ multiplex PCR; TCRdb's version includes in-frame clones alone and lacks a portion of them. The table has some 120,000 clones, roughly 93% seen once; the top ten hold 2.5% to 3.5%. This sample comprised peripheral blood, obtained on day 0 of AZD1222 vaccination. These receptors originate from an adult in good health.

The rearrangement links TRBV27 to TRBJ2-2; TRBD2 agrees at 7 bases. Germline loops: CDR1 MNHEY, CDR2 SMNVEV (reference sequence). The V and J ends lost 0 bases and 7 bases, in that order; junction bases with no gene match: 11. This CDR3 region has 17 residues. The CDR3 spells CASSLSSGGPFFGELFF. CDR3 DNA: TGTGCCAGCAGTTTATCATCGGGAGGCCCCTTTTTCGGGGAGCTGTTTTTT.

On this clone: Within the sample, other DNA sequences also encode this same CDR3. The V and J genes are TRBV29-1 and TRBJ1-1, with D uncertain. The length of the CDR3 is 12 residues. Germline V gene data show CDR1 as SQVTM and CDR2 as ANQGSEA. The ends were cut back, 4 bases at V and 0 bases at J, with 6 bases in the middle. The CDR3 protein is CSVGALNTEAFF. The CDR3 coding sequence is TGCAGCGTTGGAGCGCTGAACACTGAAGCTTTCTTT.

V usage is TRBV7-7 and J usage is TRBJ2-7; a possible D gene is TRBD2 (5 bases). V lost 5 bases to trimming and J lost 7 bases, with 18 bases between them. Germline CDR1 and CDR2: SSHAT and FNYEAQ (reference sequence). The CDR3 contains 14 residues. CDR3 sequence: CASSKHGNPWEQYF. In DNA form, the CDR3 reads TGTGCCAGCAGCAAACACGGGAACCCGTGGGAGCAGTACTTC. The variable domain in full, with the rest retrieved from reference TRBV7-7 and TRBJ2-7, is GAGVSQSPRYKVTKRGQDVTLRCDPISSHATLYWYQQALGQGPEFLTYFNYEAQPDKSGLPSDRFSAERPEGSISTLTIQRTEQRDSAMYRCASSKHGNPWEQYFGPGTRLTVT.

V gene TRBV7-9 combines with J gene TRBJ2-7; tentative D call: TRBD2 (5 bases). The germline V gene encodes CDR1 SEHNR and CDR2 FQNEAQ (reference sequence). Deletions cut 11 bases from V and 0 bases from J, with 8 bases between. The CDR3 has 11 residues. CDR3 region: CAEGFSYEQYF. As DNA, the CDR3 is TGTGCCGAGGGCTTCTCCTACGAGCAGTACTTC. The full variable domain, rest sourced from reference TRBV7-9 and TRBJ2-7, is DTGVSQNPRHKITKRGQNVTFRCDPISEHNRLYWYRQTLGQGPEFLTYFQNEAQLEKSRLLSDRFSAERPKGSFSTLEIQRTEQGDSAMYLCAEGFSYEQYFGPGTRLTVT.

This chain uses TRBV19 with TRBJ2-2; TRBD2 aligns across 10 bases. CDR1 is LNHDA, CDR2 SQIVND, per germline (reference sequence). The CDR3 covers 15 residues. Germline trimming cut 8 bases from V and 5 bases from J; bases unmatched to any gene: 8. As DNA, the CDR3 is TGTGCCAGTTTTGGGCTAGCGGGAGTTACCGGGGAGCTGTTTTTT. It codes for CASFGLAGVTGELFF. The full variable domain, its missing parts supplied by reference TRBV19 and TRBJ2-2, is DGGITQSPKYLFRKEGQNVTLSCEQNLNHDAMYWYRQDPGQGLRLIYYSQIVNDFQKGDIAEGYSVSREKKESFPLTVTSAQKNPTAFYLCASFGLAGVTGELFFGEGSRLTVL.

The chain is built from TRBV2 and TRBJ1-4, with D possibly matching TRBD1 (6 bases). Germline assignment: CDR1 SNHLY and CDR2 FYNNEI. The V end was cut by 2 bases, the J end by 6 bases, with 13 bases between. This CDR3 has 15 residues. CDR3 region: CASSEWAGADEKLFF. The CDR3 region has the DNA TGTGCCAGCAGTGAATGGGCAGGGGCGGATGAAAAACTGTTTTTT.

V gene TRBV5-1 combines with J gene TRBJ2-3; D possibly corresponds to TRBD2 (5 bases). This CDR3 comprises 16 residues. The V and J ends lost 0 bases and 4 bases respectively, with 15 bases between them. Germline V gene data show CDR1 as SGHRS and CDR2 as YFSETQ. The CDR3 region is CASSLEGAVDADTQYF. CDR3 DNA sequence: TGCGCCAGCAGCTTGGAAGGAGCGGTGGATGCAGATACGCAGTATTTT. Full variable domain (missing parts from reference TRBV5-1 and TRBJ2-3): KAGVTQTPRYLIKTRGQQVTLSCSPISGHRSVSWYQQTPGQGLQFLFEYFSETQRNKGNFPGRFSGRQFSNSRSEMNVSTLELGDSALYLCASSLEGAVDADTQYFGPGTRLTVL.

This rearrangement joins TRBV28 to TRBJ1-6; no firm D call. The CDR3 is 15 amino acids. CDR1 is MDHEN, CDR2 SYDVKM, per germline. With 3 bases removed from V and 10 bases from J, the gap between germline ends came to 16 bases. The CDR3 nucleotides read TGTGCCAGCAGTTTTCCGTCTGGGAACTACTCACCCCTCCACTTT. Protein sequence: CASSFPSGNYSPLHF.

The chain links TRBV6-6 to TRBJ2-1, with 10 bases that match TRBD2. The ends lost 6 bases at V and 6 bases at J; junction bases unmatched: 11. Looked up from germline, CDR1 is MNHNY and CDR2 is SVGAGI (reference sequence). CDR3 size: 16 residues. CDR3 amino acids: CASSGRSGTSVNEQFF. The CDR3, as DNA: TGTGCCAGCAGCGGACGAAGCGGGACTAGCGTCAATGAGCAGTTCTTC.

J is TRBJ1-6 and V is TRBV7-9; TRBD1 might be the D (5 bases). In germline, CDR1 is SEHNR, CDR2 FQNEAQ (reference sequence). The CDR3 extends over 15 amino acids. The V end was cut by 5 bases, the J end by 6 bases, with 14 bases between. Here the CDR3 reads CASSNGQGGNSPLHF. The CDR3 DNA follows: TGTGCCAGCAGCAACGGGCAGGGAGGTAATTCACCCCTCCACTTT.

This chain links TRBV6-5 with TRBJ2-1; TRBD2 matches 11 bases. Germline CDR1 MNHEY, CDR2 SVGAGI. This CDR3 has 16 residues. With 4 bases clipped from V and 0 bases from J, the junction kept 2 bases outside the gene matches. CDR3 nucleotide sequence: TGTGCCAGCAGTTCACTAGCGGGAGTCTCCTACAATGAGCAGTTCTTC. Protein: CASSSLAGVSYNEQFF.

The V and J genes are TRBV7-8 and TRBJ1-1; no definite D call. The CDR3 has 14 residues. The germline V gene encodes CDR1 SGHVS and CDR2 FQNEAQ. Trimming shortened V by 1 base and J by 4 bases, and 10 bases separated the two germline ends. In DNA form, the CDR3 reads TGTGCCAGCAGCTTAGGACACTTTAGCACTGAAGCTTTCTTT. This encodes CASSLGHFSTEAFF. The full variable domain, completed using reference TRBV7-8 and TRBJ1-1, is GAGVSQSPRYKVAKRGQDVALRCDPISGHVSLFWYQQALGQGPEFLTYFQNEAQLDKSGLPSDRFFAERPEGSVSTLKIQRTQQEDSAVYLCASSLGHFSTEAFFGQGTRLTVV.

J is TRBJ1-2 and V is TRBV18; D ambiguous. This CDR3 spans 14 amino acids. Trimming removed 2 bases at V and 5 bases at J, with 12 bases between. Germline loops: CDR1 KGHSH, CDR2 LQKENI. The CDR3 nucleotides read TGTGCCAGCTCACCAGAAGGAGACCCGTATGGCTACACCTTC. Its protein product is CASSPEGDPYGYTF. Combining the CDR3 with reference TRBV18 and TRBJ1-2 gives the whole variable domain NAGVMQNPRHLVRRRGQEARLRCSPMKGHSHVYWYRQLPEEGLKFMVYLQKENIIDESGMPKERFSAEFPKEGPSILRIQQVVRGDSAAYFCASSPEGDPYGYTFGSGTRLTVV.

Written as DNA, the CDR3 is TGTGCCAGCAGTTTCCAGACGCGTAGTGAAAAACTGTTTTTT. The encoded protein is CASSFQTRSEKLFF. The chain combines TRBV28 with TRBJ1-4; no clear D gene. V shed 3 bases and J shed 7 bases, with 12 bases lying between them. This CDR3 region has 14 residues. Per germline, CDR1 MDHEN and CDR2 SYDVKM.

The V call is TRBV5-6, the J call TRBJ2-3, with 11 bases matching TRBD2. The germline V gene encodes CDR1 SGHDT and CDR2 YYEEEE. This CDR3 has 16 amino acids. The V and J ends lost 4 bases and 1 base, in that order; junction bases with no gene match: 5. This chain's CDR3 is CASSPGTSGGTDTQYF. The DNA for the CDR3 is TGTGCCAGCAGCCCCGGGACTAGCGGAGGCACAGATACGCAGTATTTT. The full variable domain, in which reference TRBV5-6 and TRBJ2-3 provide the parts outside the CDR3, is DAGVTQSPTHLIKTRGQQVTLRCSPKSGHDTVSWYQQALGQGPQFIFQYYEEEERQRGNFPDRFSGHQFPNYSSELNVNALLLGDSALYLCASSPGTSGGTDTQYFGPGTRLTVL.